This T cell receptor (beta chain) was sequenced for a study of naive and memory T cell subsets. This clonotype came up a few times. The library had UMIs added by 3' ligation of an oligonucleotide to TCR cDNA. Germline CDR1 and CDR2: SNHLY and FYNNEI. This CDR3 is 14 amino acids long. With 6 bases removed from V and 4 bases from J, the gap between germline ends came to 15 bases. The SP2 primer and nested alpha and beta constant region primers amplified ligated cDNA in four rounds. MiXCR was run by TCRdb on the 5' RACE reads, yielding one entry per CDR3 protein. Among 55,000 to 70,000 distinct CDR3 sequences listed, 7.2% were seen once.

The chain carries TRBV2 and TRBJ2-5; a weak D match, TRBD2 (5 bases). The source is a male donor in good health. The CDR3 nucleotides read TGTGCCAGCAGGGCCGCAGCGGCCCTAGAGACCCAGTACTTC. As protein: CASRAAAALETQYF.